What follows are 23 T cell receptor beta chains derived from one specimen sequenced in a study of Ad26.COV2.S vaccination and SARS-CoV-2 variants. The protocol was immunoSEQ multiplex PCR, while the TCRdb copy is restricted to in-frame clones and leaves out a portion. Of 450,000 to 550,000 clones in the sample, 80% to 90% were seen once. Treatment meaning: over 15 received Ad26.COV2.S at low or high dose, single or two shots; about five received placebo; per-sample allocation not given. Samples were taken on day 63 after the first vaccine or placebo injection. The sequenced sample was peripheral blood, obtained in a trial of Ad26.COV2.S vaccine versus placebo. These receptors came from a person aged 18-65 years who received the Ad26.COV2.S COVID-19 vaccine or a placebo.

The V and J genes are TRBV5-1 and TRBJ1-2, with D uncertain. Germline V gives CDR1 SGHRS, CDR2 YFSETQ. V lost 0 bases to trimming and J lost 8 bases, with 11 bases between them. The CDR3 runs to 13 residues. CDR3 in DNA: TGCGCCAGCAGCTTGGACAGAATTGACGGCTACACCTTC. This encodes CASSLDRIDGYTF.

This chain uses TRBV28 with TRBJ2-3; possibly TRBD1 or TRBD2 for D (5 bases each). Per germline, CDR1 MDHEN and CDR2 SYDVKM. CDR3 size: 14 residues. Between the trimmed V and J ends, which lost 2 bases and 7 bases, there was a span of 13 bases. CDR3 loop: CASSLRGRLYTQYF. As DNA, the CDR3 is TGTGCCAGCAGTTTACGGGGACGTTTGTATACGCAGTATTTT.

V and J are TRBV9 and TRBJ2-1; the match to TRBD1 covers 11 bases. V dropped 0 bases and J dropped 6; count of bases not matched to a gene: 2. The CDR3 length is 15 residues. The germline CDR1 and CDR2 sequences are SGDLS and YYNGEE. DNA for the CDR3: TGTGCCAGCAGCGTAGAAGGGACAGGGGGCAATGAGCAGTTCTTC. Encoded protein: CASSVEGTGGNEQFF.

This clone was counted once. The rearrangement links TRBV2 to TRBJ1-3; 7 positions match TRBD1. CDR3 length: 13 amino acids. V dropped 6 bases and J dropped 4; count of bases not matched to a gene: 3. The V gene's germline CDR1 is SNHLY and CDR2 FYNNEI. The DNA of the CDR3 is TGTGCCAGCAGGGGGACAGTGGGAAACACCATATATTTT. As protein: CASRGTVGNTIYF.

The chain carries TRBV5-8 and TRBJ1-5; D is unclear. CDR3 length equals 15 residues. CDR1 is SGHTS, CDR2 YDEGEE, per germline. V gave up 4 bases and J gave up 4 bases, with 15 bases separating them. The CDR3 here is CASSLLQHGNQPQHF. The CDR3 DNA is TGTGCCAGCAGCCTCCTCCAGCATGGGAATCAGCCCCAGCATTTT. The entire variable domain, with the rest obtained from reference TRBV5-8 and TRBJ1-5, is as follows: EAGVTQSPTHLIKTRGQQATLRCSPISGHTSVYWYQQALGLGLQFLLWYDEGEERNRGNFPPRFSGRQFPNYSSELNVNALELEDSALYLCASSLLQHGNQPQHFGDGTRLSIL.

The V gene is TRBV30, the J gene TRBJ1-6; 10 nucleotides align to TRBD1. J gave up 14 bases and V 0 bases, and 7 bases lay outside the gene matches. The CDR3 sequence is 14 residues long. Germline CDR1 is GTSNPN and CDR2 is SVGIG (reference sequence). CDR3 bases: TGTGCCTGGAGTGTGGGACAGGGGTTTTTCACCCTCCACTTT. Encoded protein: CAWSVGQGFFTLHF.

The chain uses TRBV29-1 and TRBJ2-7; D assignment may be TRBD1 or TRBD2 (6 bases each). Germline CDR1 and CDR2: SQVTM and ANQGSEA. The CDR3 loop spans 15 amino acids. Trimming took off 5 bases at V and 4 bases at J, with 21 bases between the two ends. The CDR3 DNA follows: TGCAGCGTTTTACAACGCCAAGGGGGGTATTACGAGCAGTACTTC. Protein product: CSVLQRQGGYYEQYF.

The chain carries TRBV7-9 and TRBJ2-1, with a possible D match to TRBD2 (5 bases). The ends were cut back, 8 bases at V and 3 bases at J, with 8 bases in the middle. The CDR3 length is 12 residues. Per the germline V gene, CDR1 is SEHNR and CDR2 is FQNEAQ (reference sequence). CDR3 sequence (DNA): TGTGCCAGCCGGAGCGGCTACAATGAGCAGTTCTTC. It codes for CASRSGYNEQFF.

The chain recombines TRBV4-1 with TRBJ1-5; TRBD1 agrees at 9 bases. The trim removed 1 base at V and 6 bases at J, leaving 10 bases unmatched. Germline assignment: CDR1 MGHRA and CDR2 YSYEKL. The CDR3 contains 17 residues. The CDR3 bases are TGCGCCAGCAGCCAAGGATTTCGGGACAGGGTCCCTCAGCCCCAGCATTTT. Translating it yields CASSQGFRDRVPQPQHF.

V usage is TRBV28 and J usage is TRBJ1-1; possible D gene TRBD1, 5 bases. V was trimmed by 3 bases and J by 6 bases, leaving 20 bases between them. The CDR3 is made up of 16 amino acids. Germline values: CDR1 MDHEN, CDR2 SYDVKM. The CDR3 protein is CASSFRGSKAGSEAFF. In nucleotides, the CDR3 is TGTGCCAGCAGTTTCCGGGGGTCAAAAGCGGGATCTGAAGCTTTCTTT.

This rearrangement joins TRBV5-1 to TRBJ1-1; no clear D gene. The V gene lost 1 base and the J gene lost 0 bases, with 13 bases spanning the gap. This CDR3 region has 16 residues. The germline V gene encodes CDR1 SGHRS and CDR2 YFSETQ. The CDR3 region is CASSLLPSSMNTEAFF. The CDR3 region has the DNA TGCGCCAGCAGCTTGCTGCCAAGTAGTATGAACACTGAAGCTTTCTTT.

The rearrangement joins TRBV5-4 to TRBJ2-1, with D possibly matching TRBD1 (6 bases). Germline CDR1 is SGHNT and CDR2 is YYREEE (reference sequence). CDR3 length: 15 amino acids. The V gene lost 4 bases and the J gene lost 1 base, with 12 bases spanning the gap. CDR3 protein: CASSPFQGSYNEQFF. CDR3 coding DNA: TGTGCCAGCAGCCCCTTCCAGGGGTCCTACAATGAGCAGTTCTTC.

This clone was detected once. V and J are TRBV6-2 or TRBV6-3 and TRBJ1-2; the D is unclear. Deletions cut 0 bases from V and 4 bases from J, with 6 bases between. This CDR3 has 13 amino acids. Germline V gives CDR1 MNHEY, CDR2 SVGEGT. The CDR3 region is CASSYSAVYGYTF. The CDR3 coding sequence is TGTGCCAGCAGTTACTCGGCTGTCTATGGCTACACCTTC.

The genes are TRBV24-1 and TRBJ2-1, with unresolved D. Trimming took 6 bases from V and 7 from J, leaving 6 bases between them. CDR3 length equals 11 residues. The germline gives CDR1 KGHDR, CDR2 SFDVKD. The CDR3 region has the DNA TGTGCCACCAGTTATGGGAATGAGCAGTTCTTC. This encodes CATSYGNEQFF.

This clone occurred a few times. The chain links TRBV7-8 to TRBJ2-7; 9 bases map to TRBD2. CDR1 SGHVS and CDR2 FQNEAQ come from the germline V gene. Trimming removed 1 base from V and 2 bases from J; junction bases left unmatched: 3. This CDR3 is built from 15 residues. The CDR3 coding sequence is TGTGCCAGCAGCTTAGTGTCTAGCGGGACCTACGAGCAGTACTTC. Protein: CASSLVSSGTYEQYF.

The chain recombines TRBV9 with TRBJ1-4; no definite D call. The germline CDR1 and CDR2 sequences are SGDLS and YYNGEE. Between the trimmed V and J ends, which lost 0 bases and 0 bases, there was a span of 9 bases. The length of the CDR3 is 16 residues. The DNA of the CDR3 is TGTGCCAGCAGCGTAGGGGCGATTGCAACTAATGAAAAACTGTTTTTT. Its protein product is CASSVGAIATNEKLFF.

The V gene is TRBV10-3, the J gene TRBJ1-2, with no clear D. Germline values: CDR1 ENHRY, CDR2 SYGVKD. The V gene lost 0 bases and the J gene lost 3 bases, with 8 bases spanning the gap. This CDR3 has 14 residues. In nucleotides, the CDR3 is TGTGCCATCAGTGAGTCGGCTACAGACTATGGCTACACCTTC. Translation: CAISESATDYGYTF.

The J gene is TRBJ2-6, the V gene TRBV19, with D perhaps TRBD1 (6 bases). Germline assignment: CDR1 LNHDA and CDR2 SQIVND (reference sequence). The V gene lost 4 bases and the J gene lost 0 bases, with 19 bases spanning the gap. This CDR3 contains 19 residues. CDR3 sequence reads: CASSTGQPRPFSGANVLTF. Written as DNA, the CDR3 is TGTGCCAGTAGTACCGGACAGCCCCGACCGTTCTCTGGGGCCAACGTCCTGACTTTC.

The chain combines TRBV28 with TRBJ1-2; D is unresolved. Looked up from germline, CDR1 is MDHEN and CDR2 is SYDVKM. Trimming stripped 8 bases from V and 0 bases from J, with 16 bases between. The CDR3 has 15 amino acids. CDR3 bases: TGTGCCAGCCCCCTTAGGTCCGAAGCTAACTATGGCTACACCTTC. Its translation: CASPLRSEANYGYTF.

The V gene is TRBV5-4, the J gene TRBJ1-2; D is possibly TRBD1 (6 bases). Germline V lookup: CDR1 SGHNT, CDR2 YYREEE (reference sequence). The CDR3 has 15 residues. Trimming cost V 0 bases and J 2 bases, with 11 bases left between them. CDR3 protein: CASSLVGGGNYGYTF. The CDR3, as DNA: TGTGCCAGCAGCTTGGTAGGAGGGGGAAACTATGGCTACACCTTC.

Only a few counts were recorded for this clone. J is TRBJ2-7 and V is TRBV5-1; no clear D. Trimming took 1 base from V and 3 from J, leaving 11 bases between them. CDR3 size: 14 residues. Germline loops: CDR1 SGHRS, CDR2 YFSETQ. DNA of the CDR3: TGCGCCAGCAGCTTGAATGATGTGGACTACGAGCAGTACTTC. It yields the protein CASSLNDVDYEQYF.

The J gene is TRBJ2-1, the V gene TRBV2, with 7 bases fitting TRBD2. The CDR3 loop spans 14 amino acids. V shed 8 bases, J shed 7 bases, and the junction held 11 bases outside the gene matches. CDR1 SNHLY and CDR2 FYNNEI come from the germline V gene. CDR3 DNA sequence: TGTGCCAGCCAAAGGCGGGAGTTGGGGAATGAGCAGTTCTTC. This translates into CASQRRELGNEQFF.

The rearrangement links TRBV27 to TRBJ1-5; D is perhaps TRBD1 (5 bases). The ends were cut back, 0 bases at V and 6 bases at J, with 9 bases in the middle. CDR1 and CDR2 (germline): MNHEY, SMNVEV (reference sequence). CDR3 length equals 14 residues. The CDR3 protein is CASSLSGGSQPQHF. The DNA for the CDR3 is TGTGCCAGCAGTTTATCCGGGGGGAGTCAGCCCCAGCATTTT.